Listed below are T cell receptor beta chains from one sample, sequenced in a study of cytomegalovirus exposure and HLA in healthy donors. Method: immunoSEQ multiplex PCR; TCRdb's copy keeps in-frame clones and lacks some. The table lists nearly 200,000 clones, about 77% of them singletons. The specimen sequenced was PBMCs. The receptor set was obtained from a woman aged 25 to 39 in good health and CMV-seropositive. Both conserved end residues are trimmed from each CDR3.

j_gene | v_gene | len | CDR3aa
TRBJ1-1 | TRBV6-6 | 10 | ASSERDTEAF
TRBJ1-3 | TRBV4-3 | 16 | ASSQVRGAGLSGNTIY
TRBJ1-1 | TRBV4-1 | 12 | ASSQVADYTEAF
TRBJ1-1 | TRBV6-1 | 12 | ASSEVSRGTEAF
TRBJ1-5 | TRBV5-1 | 13 | ASSLAGVGNQPQH
TRBJ2-5 | TRBV9 | 12 | ASSVDRGQETQY
TRBJ1-2 | TRBV14 | 12 | ASSQSPSSYGYT
TRBJ1-2 | TRBV15 | 16 | ATSRSLTRTTGSWGYT
TRBJ2-1 | TRBV10-3 | 12 | AVRSGVSYNEQF
TRBJ1-1 | TRBV19 | 11 | ASRRQGSTEAF
TRBJ1-5 | TRBV19 | 11 | ASSIDNNQPQH
TRBJ1-1 | TRBV6-5 | 13 | ASKSSGILNTEAF
TRBJ2-7 | TRBV30 | 12 | AWSVAPGLNEQY
TRBJ2-5 | TRBV5-1 | 13 | ASSLRPSGEETQY
TRBJ2-5 | TRBV29-1 | 11 | SVIQGPGETQY
TRBJ2-5 | TRBV7-2 | 12 | ASSFPAQAETQY
TRBJ2-2 | TRBV11-2 | 14 | ASRTRDGRNTGELF
TRBJ1-2 | TRBV4-1 | 13 | ASSFGRGSRNGYT
TRBJ2-7 | TRBV7-7 | 11 | ASSFSSGVEQY
TRBJ2-7 | TRBV19 | 13 | ASSTGTELPYEQY
TRBJ1-2 | TRBV6-5 | 12 | ASSPPGQGKGYT
TRBJ2-7 | TRBV14 | 11 | ASSQDLRDKQY
TRBJ2-3 | TRBV2 | 14 | ASSPRTSGIRETQY
TRBJ2-3 | TRBV15 | 12 | ATRRATMADTQY
TRBJ1-2 | TRBV29-1 | 11 | SVTDRPVGGYT
TRBJ2-4 | TRBV28 | 11 | ASERTGKNIQY
TRBJ2-5 | TRBV6-5 | 12 | ASSPRPSGETQY
TRBJ1-1 | TRBV29-1 | 9 | SGLLGPEAF
TRBJ1-1 | TRBV6-5 | 12 | ASSTRTRGTEAF
TRBJ2-3 | TRBV12-5 | 14 | ASGPFSAEFTDTQY
TRBJ2-7 | TRBV4-1 | 13 | ASSRRLAGGNEQY
TRBJ1-5 | TRBV28 | 13 | ASSGGAGRNQPQH
TRBJ1-3 | TRBV7-8 | 13 | ASSLGTGAGNTIY
TRBJ2-7 | TRBV13 | 11 | ASSFYGSYEQY
TRBJ1-4 | TRBV6-4 | 12 | ASSEQGGGEKLF
TRBJ1-6 | TRBV5-8 | 14 | ASSWLEAEFSSPLH
TRBJ2-7 | TRBV6-5 | 11 | ASKLTGGCRQY
TRBJ1-3 | TRBV28 | 12 | ASSLAGQGNTIY
TRBJ2-5 | TRBV30 | 11 | AWSDGQGGEQY
TRBJ2-1 | TRBV19 | 11 | ASSIGQRNEQF
TRBJ1-5 | TRBV7-9 | 14 | ASSLGREGNRQPQH
TRBJ2-1 | TRBV7-2 | 13 | ASSLGSSGRGEQF
NA | TRBV7-2 | 12 | ASSPPLAGYEQY
TRBJ1-4 | TRBV28 | 13 | ASSRPQGAREKLF
TRBJ1-6 | TRBV28 | 15 | ASSSLTGSSYNSPLH
TRBJ2-1 | TRBV6-1 | 13 | ASSPGTRYFNEQF
TRBJ2-5 | TRBV9 | 13 | ASSPMTGGQETQY
TRBJ2-1 | TRBV4-3 | 13 | ASSPSGLAGVEQF
TRBJ2-5 | TRBV6-6 | 13 | ASSYYGQGQETQY
TRBJ2-7 | TRBV18 | 13 | ASSPSGQGAYEQY
TRBJ2-3 | TRBV30 | 11 | AWTPGAGDTQY
TRBJ1-2 | TRBV19 | 16 | ASTGPRDRGGTNYGYT
TRBJ2-3 | TRBV7-3 | 14 | ASSYLVGGRTDTQY
TRBJ2-7 | TRBV18 | 12 | ASSPSTGYYEQY
TRBJ1-1 | TRBV19 | 13 | ASSTTLGASSEAF
TRBJ1-2 | TRBV19 | 11 | ASRPAGAQGYT